The 13 T cell receptor beta chains below were found in one sample sequenced in a study of regulatory T cells in long-lasting Graves disease (dated by TCRdb to the early 2020s). The method was multiplex PCR. TCRdb lists the instrument as Illumina HiSeq 4000. TCR beta libraries were built with iRepertoire HTBI primers and Arm-PCR amplification of CDR3 regions. TCRdb cleaned the public reads at Q25 with fastp, built clones with MiXCR and kept in-frame beta chains. A single entry per CDR3 protein holds the most common genes and DNA from its merged rows. Recorded for this sample are under 500,000 distinct CDR3 sequences; approximately 16% of them occurred a single time. The ten largest make up about 10% of the sample. The meaning of the sample's time point label: newly diagnosed GD, antithyroid drugs for less than 3 months. For both TCR sequencing and RNA sequencing, RNA was extracted from PBMCs using TRIzol.

These same data were also listed under a study on T cells in Graves' hyperthyroidism and ophthalmopathy.

The starting material was peripheral blood mononuclear cells (PBMCs), obtained at new diagnosis, from a patient treated with antithyroid drugs. The receptor set was obtained from a woman aged 30 to 39 with Graves disease. Donor details come from another sample of the same person, matched by shared clones.

This clonotype was counted many times. The chain couples TRBV9 to TRBJ1-5, with D tentatively TRBD1 (6 bases). V lost 3 bases and J lost 2, with 6 bases in between. Germline V gene sequence: CDR1 SGDLS, CDR2 YYNGEE. The CDR3 spans 13 residues. The CDR3 is CASSAGGNQPQHF. The CDR3 nucleotides are TGTGCCAGCAGCGCAGGGGGCAATCAGCCCCAGCATTTT. Looking up the rest from reference TRBV9 and TRBJ1-5 gives the full variable domain: DSGVTQTPKHLITATGQRVTLRCSPRSGDLSVYWYQQSLDQGLQFLIQYYNGEERAKGNILERFSAQQFPDLHSELNLSSLELGDSALYFCASSAGGNQPQHFGDGTRLSIL.

This clonotype appeared many times. This chain uses TRBV12-3 or TRBV12-4 with TRBJ2-1; TRBD1 or TRBD2 may be the D gene (5 bases each). The V and J ends lost 5 bases and 7 bases respectively, with 18 bases between them. The CDR3 covers 15 residues. CDR3 DNA sequence: TGTGCCAGCAGTCAGACGGGACCTTTGGGGAATGAGCAGTTCTTC. Its protein is CASSQTGPLGNEQFF.

The chain combines TRBV4-1 with TRBJ2-7; 9 bases map to TRBD1. Trimming at V came to 3 bases and at J to 7 bases, leaving 7 bases not matched to a gene. This CDR3 contains 14 residues. Germline V CDR1 and CDR2: MGHRA, YSYEKL. DNA of the CDR3: TGCGCCAGCAGCCATCCGGGACAGGGACGAGAGCAGTACTTC. Amino acid sequence: CASSHPGQGREQYF.

This clonotype has just a few counts. V is TRBV7-9 and J is TRBJ2-1; TRBD2 matches at 10 bases. V lost 11 bases to trimming and J lost 6 bases; unmatched junction nucleotides: 10. CDR1 is SEHNR and CDR2 is FQNEAQ in the germline V gene (reference sequence). The CDR3 totals 14 residues. The DNA of the CDR3 is TGTGCCGTACCTATCCTAGCGGGAGTCAATGAGCAGTTCTTC. Residues: CAVPILAGVNEQFF.

This clonotype was found many times. This sequence joins TRBV29-1 and TRBJ2-1; 13 bases fit TRBD2. V trimming: 5 bases; J trimming: 0 bases; junction bases outside the gene matches: 13. Germline V CDR1 and CDR2: SQVTM, ANQGSEA. The CDR3 totals 19 residues. CDR3 in amino acids: CSVLLIPRTSGSSYNEQFF. The CDR3 region has the DNA TGCAGCGTTCTACTGATCCCAAGGACTAGCGGGAGCTCCTACAATGAGCAGTTCTTC.

Concerning this clonotype itself: A much larger clone is a single base away; this may be a read error. The gene calls are TRBV18 and TRBJ2-1; D gene ambiguous. There are 14 residues in the CDR3. Germline lookup yields CDR1 KGHSH and CDR2 LQKENI. This CDR3 reads CASSPPLGNNGQFF. The DNA of the CDR3 is TGTGCCAGCTCACCACCGTTGGGGAACAATGGGCAGTTCTTC. Full variable domain (remainder filled in from reference TRBV18 and TRBJ2-1): NAGVMQNPRHLVRRRGQEARLRCSPMKGHSHVYWYRQLPEEGLKFMVYLQKENIIDESGMPKERFSAEFPKEGPSILRIQQVVRGDSAAYFCASSPPLGNNGQFFGPGTRLTVL.

J is TRBJ2-2 and V is TRBV12-3 or TRBV12-4; maybe TRBD2 (5 bases). The CDR3 is 15 amino acids. The V and J ends lost 6 bases and 4 bases respectively, with 15 bases between them. The CDR3 region is CASRLHFEGTGELFF. The CDR3 DNA reads TGTGCCAGCAGGCTACATTTCGAGGGCACCGGGGAGCTGTTTTTT.

This clonotype came up many times. The junction departs from germline at one end; a sequencing error may be responsible. The chain is built from TRBV5-1 and TRBJ2-7, with D maybe TRBD2 (7 bases). Germline V gives CDR1 SGHRS, CDR2 YFSETQ. The CDR3 runs 15 residues. In DNA form, the CDR3 reads TGTGCCAGCAGCTTGGGAGGGGGAAACCCCTACGAGCAGTACTTC. Its translation is CASSLGGGNPYEQYF.

Note on this clonotype: Since a much larger clone is just one base distant, this may be a read error. This chain joins TRBV6-1 and TRBJ1-1; D possibly corresponds to TRBD1 (5 bases). Germline V lookup: CDR1 MNHNS, CDR2 SASEGT. V was shortened by 8 bases and J by 3 bases, with 25 bases between the two germline ends. The CDR3 is 17 amino acids. CDR3 coding DNA: TGTGCCAGCGGTAAGGGGACTCCTGATGGACGTTACACTGAAGCTTTCTTT. This gives the protein CASGKGTPDGRYTEAFF.

Many counts were recorded for this clonotype. The rearrangement uses TRBV4-1 and TRBJ1-1; maybe TRBD1 (6 bases). V lost 1 base, J lost 5 bases, and 11 bases lay in between. Germline V gene sequence: CDR1 MGHRA, CDR2 YSYEKL. The CDR3 totals 14 residues. The CDR3 DNA sequence: TGCGCCAGCAGCCAAGGGACAGCACTAACTGAAGCTTTCTTT. Translating gives CASSQGTALTEAFF.

This clonotype has at least ten counts. The chain is built from TRBV28 and TRBJ2-4; 8 bases fit TRBD2. In germline, CDR1 is MDHEN, CDR2 SYDVKM. The CDR3 extends over 13 amino acids. Unmatched junction bases numbered 5, after V lost 6 bases and J lost 7 bases. CDR3 sequence: CASSPGRENIQYF. CDR3 nucleotide sequence: TGTGCCAGCAGCCCCGGGAGGGAGAACATTCAGTACTTC.

This chain connects TRBV20-1 to TRBJ2-1; D is uncertain. The CDR3 consists of 13 residues. Trimming removed 5 bases from V and 0 bases from J, with 8 bases in between. Germline CDR1 reads DFQATT; CDR2 reads SNEGSKA (reference sequence). DNA for the CDR3: TGCAGTGCTCAGGAAAGCTCCTACAATGAGCAGTTCTTC. This translates into CSAQESSYNEQFF.

This clonotype was picked up many times. The V gene is TRBV19, the J gene TRBJ1-5; D may be TRBD1 (6 bases). V lost 6 bases and J 4 bases, leaving 16 bases between the germline ends. The CDR3 has 15 amino acids. Germline values: CDR1 LNHDA, CDR2 SQIVND (reference sequence). The CDR3 region has the DNA TGTGCCAGTAGCTTTTCCGGGACACCAAATCAGCCCCAGCATTTT. Translating gives CASSFSGTPNQPQHF.